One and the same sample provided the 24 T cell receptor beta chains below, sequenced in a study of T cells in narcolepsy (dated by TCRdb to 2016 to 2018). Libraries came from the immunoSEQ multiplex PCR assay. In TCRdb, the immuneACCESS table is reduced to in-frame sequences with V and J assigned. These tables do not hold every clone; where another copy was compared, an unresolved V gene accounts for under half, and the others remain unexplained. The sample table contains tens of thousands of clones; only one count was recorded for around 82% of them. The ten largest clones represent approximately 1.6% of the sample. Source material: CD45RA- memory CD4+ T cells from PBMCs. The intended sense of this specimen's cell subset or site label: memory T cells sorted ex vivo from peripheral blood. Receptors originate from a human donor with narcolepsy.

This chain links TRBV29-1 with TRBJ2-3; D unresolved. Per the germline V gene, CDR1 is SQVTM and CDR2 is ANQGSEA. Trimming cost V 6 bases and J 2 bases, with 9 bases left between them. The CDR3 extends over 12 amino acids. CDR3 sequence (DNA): TGCAGCGTGACGAGCGCCACAGATACGCAGTATTTT. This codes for CSVTSATDTQYF.

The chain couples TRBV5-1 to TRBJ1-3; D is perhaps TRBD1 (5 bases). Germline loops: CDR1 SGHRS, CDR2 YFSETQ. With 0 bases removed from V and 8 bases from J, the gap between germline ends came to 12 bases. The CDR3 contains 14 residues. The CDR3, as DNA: TGCGCCAGCAGCTTGGGTGCAGGGATGGACACCATATATTTT. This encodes CASSLGAGMDTIYF.

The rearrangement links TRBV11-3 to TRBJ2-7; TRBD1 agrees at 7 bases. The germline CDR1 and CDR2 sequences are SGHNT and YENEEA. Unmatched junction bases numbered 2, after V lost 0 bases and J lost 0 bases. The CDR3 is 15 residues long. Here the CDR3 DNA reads TGTGCCAGCAGCTTAGACAGGGGGAGCTCCTACGAGCAGTACTTC. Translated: CASSLDRGSSYEQYF.

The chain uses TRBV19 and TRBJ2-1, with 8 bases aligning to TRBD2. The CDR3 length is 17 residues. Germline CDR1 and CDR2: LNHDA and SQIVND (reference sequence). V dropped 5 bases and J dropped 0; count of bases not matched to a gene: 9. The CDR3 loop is CASSGRGGLSSYNEQFF. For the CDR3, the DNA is TGTGCCAGTAGTGGTCGCGGGGGGCTAAGCTCCTACAATGAGCAGTTCTTC.

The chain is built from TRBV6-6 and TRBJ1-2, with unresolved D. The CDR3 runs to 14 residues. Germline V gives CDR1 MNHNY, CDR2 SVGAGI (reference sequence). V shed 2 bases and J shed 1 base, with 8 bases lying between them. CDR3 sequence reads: CASSYPASNYGYTF. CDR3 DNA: TGTGCCAGCAGTTACCCCGCCAGTAACTATGGCTACACCTTC.

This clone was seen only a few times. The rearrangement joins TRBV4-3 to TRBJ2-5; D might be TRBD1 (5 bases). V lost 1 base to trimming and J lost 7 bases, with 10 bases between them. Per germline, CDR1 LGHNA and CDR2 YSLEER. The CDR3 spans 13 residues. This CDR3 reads CASSQGLQGTQYF. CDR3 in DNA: TGCGCCAGCAGCCAAGGTCTCCAGGGGACCCAGTACTTC.

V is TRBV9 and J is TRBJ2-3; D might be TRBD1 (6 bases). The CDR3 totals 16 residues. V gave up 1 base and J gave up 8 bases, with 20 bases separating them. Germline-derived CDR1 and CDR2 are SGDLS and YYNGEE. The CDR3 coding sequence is TGTGCCAGCAGCGTAAGAGGGGGACGCCAGCACGGTACGCAGTATTTT. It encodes CASSVRGGRQHGTQYF.

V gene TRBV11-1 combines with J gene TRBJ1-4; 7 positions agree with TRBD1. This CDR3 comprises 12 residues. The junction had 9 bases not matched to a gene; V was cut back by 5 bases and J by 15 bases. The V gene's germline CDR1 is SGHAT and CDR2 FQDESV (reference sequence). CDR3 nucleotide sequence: TGTGCCAGCAGCCTCGACAGGGCCGAGGTGTTTTTT. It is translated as CASSLDRAEVFF.

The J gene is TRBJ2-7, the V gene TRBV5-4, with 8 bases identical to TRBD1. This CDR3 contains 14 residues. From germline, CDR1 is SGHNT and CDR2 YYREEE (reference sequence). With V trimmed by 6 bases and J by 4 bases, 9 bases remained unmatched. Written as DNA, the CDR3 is TGTGCCAGCAAGCGGGCAGGGGGCCAGTACGAGCAGTACTTC. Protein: CASKRAGGQYEQYF.

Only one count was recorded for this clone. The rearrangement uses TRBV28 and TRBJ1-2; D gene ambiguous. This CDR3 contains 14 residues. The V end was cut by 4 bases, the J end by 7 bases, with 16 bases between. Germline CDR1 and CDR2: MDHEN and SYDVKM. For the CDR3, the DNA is TGTGCCAGCAGTTACCGTGGGGATTCGGTTGGCTACACCTTC. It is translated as CASSYRGDSVGYTF.

The DNA for the CDR3 is TGCGCCAGCAGCCGGACTAGCGGGGGCGATACCTACGAGCAGTACTTC. It is translated as CASSRTSGGDTYEQYF. This sequence joins TRBV5-1 and TRBJ2-5, with 13 bases that match TRBD2. The end of the DNA aligns better with TRBJ2-7, so the J call may be wrong. The CDR3 totals 16 residues. The germline CDR1 and CDR2 sequences are SGHRS and YFSETQ.

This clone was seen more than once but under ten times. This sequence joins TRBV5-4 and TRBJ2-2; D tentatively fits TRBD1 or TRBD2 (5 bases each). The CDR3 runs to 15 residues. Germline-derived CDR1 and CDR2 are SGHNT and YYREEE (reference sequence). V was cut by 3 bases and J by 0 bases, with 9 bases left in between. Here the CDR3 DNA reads TGTGCCAGCAGCTCCGGGACGGCGAACACCGGGGAGCTGTTTTTT. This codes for CASSSGTANTGELFF.

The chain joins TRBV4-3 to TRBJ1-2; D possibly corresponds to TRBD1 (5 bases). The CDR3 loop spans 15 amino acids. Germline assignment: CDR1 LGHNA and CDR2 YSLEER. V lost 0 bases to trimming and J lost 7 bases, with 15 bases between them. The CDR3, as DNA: TGCGCCAGCAGCCAAGATTCGGGGGTACCGGGTGGCTACACCTTC. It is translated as CASSQDSGVPGGYTF.

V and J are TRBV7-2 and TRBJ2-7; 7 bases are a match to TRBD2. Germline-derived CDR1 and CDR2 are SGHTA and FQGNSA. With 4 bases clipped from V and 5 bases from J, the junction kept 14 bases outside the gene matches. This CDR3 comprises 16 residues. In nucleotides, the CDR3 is TGTGCCAGCAGCTCCATACCCGGGGGGATCGGCGACGAGCAGTACTTC. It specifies CASSSIPGGIGDEQYF.

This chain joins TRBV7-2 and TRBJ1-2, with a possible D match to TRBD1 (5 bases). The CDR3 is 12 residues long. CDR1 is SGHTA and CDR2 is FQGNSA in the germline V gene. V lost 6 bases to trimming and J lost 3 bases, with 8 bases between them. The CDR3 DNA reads TGTGCCAGCAGTCGGGACCACTATGGCTACACCTTC. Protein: CASSRDHYGYTF.

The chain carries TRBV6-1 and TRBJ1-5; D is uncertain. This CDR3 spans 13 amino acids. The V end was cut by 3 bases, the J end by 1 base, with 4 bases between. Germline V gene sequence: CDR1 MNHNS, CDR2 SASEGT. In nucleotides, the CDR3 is TGTGCCAGCAGTGAGGGGAGCAATCAGCCCCAGCATTTT. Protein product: CASSEGSNQPQHF.

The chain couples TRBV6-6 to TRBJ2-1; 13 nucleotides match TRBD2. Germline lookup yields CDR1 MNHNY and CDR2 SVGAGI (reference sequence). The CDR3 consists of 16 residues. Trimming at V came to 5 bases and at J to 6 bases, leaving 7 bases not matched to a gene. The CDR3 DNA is TGTGCCAGCAGTCTGCCACTAGCGGGGGGGCCCAATGAGCAGTTCTTC. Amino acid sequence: CASSLPLAGGPNEQFF.

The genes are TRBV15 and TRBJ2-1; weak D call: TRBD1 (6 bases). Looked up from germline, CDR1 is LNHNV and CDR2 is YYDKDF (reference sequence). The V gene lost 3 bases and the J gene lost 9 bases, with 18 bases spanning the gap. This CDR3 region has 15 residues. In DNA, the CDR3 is TGTGCCACCAGCAGGGGTCCGGGACAATCGCGTGAGCAGTTCTTC. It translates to CATSRGPGQSREQFF.

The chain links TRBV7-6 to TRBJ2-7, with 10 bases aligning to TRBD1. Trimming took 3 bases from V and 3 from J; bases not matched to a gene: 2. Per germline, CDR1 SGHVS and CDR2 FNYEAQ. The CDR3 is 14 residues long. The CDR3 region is CASSLDRGNYEQYF. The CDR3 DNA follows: TGTGCCAGCAGCTTGGACAGGGGGAACTACGAGCAGTACTTC.

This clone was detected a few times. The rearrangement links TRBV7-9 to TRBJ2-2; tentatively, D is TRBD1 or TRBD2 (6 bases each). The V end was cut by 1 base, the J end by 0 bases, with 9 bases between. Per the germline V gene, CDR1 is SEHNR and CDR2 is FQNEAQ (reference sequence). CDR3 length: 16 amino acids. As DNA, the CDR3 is TGTGCCAGCAGCTTAGACGGGGGCCCGAACACCGGGGAGCTGTTTTTT. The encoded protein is CASSLDGGPNTGELFF.

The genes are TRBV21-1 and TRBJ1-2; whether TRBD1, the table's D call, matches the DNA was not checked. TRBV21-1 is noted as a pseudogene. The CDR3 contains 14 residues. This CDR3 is CASRKQGFTYGYTF. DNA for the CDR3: TGTGCCAGCAGAAAACAGGGGTTCACCTATGGCTACACCTTC.

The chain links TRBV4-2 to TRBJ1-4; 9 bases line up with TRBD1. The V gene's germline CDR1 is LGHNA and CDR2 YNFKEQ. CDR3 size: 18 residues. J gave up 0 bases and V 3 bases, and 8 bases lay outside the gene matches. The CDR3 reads CASSQAGQGITTNEKLFF. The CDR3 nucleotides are TGTGCCAGCAGCCAGGCCGGACAGGGGATAACAACTAATGAAAAACTGTTTTTT.

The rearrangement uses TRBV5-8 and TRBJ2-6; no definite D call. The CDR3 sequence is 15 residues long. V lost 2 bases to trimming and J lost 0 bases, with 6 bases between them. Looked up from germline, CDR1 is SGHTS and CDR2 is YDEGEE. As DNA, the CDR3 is TGTGCCAGCAGCTTTAGGCTCTCTGGGGCCAACGTCCTGACTTTC. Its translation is CASSFRLSGANVLTF.

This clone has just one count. The CDR3 DNA reads TGCGCCAGCAGCCAAGATAAGGGAGCGGGGGGAGTGGGCAATGAGCAGTTCTTC. Residues: CASSQDKGAGGVGNEQFF. The chain uses TRBV4-3 and TRBJ2-1, with 9 bases identical to TRBD2. V shed 0 bases and J 6 bases; nucleotides not matched to a gene: 12. The CDR3 spans 18 residues. Germline lookup yields CDR1 LGHNA and CDR2 YSLEER.